This T cell receptor beta chain was retrieved from a study of blood T cell repertoires in COVID-19. Study-level information: T cells, B-cell-depleted T cells, or PBMCs provided the cDNA or gDNA that served as material.

With 1 base removed from V and 8 bases from J, the gap between germline ends came to 7 bases. Germline lookup yields CDR1 SGHRS and CDR2 YFSETQ. CDR3 length: 12 residues. In its sample, this clone was seen once. Original processing notes: For nucleated cells, counts were estimated from reference gene primer amplification. Libraries were prepared by immunoSEQ multiplex PCR; TCRdb keeps only in-frame clonotypes and omits some of them. For V, J and clone size, that table is used; D and trimming come from the DNA. The sample lists around 370,000 clones; 90% were seen once. The sample was peripheral blood. V and J are TRBV5-1 and TRBJ2-1, with TRBD1 as a possible D gene (5 bases). The TCR originated in a man aged 18 to 30 with active or convalescent COVID-19. The CDR3 sequence: CASSLLGHEQFF. In nucleotides, the CDR3 is TGCGCCAGCAGCTTGTTGGGGCATGAGCAGTTCTTC.